One and the same sample provided the 17 T cell receptor beta chains below, sequenced in a study of CD8 T cells in Susac syndrome. When the RNA was reverse transcribed, random hexamers were used with an input of about 0.5 to 1 ug. TCRdb recomputed calls from the immunoSEQ multiplex PCR reads with MiXCR, one row per CDR3 protein. The sample contains about 160,000 distinct CDR3 sequences, roughly 94% of which appear only once. Sequenced sample: CD4+ T cells from PBMCs. Receptors originate from a human donor with multiple sclerosis.

The chain joins TRBV5-6 to TRBJ1-2; 8 bases match TRBD1. The V gene's germline CDR1 is SGHDT and CDR2 YYEEEE. V shed 5 bases, J shed 0 bases, and the junction held 6 bases outside the gene matches. The CDR3 loop spans 15 amino acids. CDR3 nucleotide sequence: TGTGCCAGCAGTTCAAAGACAGGGGCTAACTATGGCTACACCTTC. This gives the protein CASSSKTGANYGYTF.

The gene calls are TRBV29-1 and TRBJ2-7, with TRBD1 matching over 8 bases. V trimming: 3 bases; J trimming: 3 bases; junction bases outside the gene matches: 1. This CDR3 has 12 residues. CDR1 and CDR2 (germline): SQVTM, ANQGSEA. Written as DNA, the CDR3 is TGCAGCGTTGAGGACAGGGTCTACGAGCAGTACTTC. Residues: CSVEDRVYEQYF.

The chain is built from TRBV6-2 or TRBV6-3 and TRBJ1-5; D ambiguous. Germline CDR1 MNHEY, CDR2 SVGEGT. The CDR3 is 15 amino acids. Trimming took off 6 bases at V and 0 bases at J, with 12 bases between the two ends. The CDR3 is CASRSEPHSNQPQHF. CDR3 coding DNA: TGTGCCAGCAGATCGGAACCACATAGCAATCAGCCCCAGCATTTT.

The chain uses TRBV5-1 and TRBJ2-3, with TRBD2 identical over 7 bases. V gave up 4 bases and J gave up 6 bases; unmatched junction bases: 11. Germline CDR1 is SGHRS and CDR2 is YFSETQ. This CDR3 is 15 amino acids long. CDR3 in DNA: TGCGCCAGCAGCCAGATCCCGGCGGGAGTGGATACGCAGTATTTT. This gives the protein CASSQIPAGVDTQYF.

The rearrangement joins TRBV7-8 to TRBJ2-7, with D possibly TRBD2 on 5 matching bases. Looked up from germline, CDR1 is SGHVS and CDR2 is FQNEAQ. Trimming took off 8 bases at V and 0 bases at J, with 11 bases between the two ends. There are 13 residues in the CDR3. CDR3 in amino acids: CASGSGNSYEQYF. CDR3 coding DNA: TGTGCCAGCGGCTCGGGGAACTCCTACGAGCAGTACTTC. The full variable domain, rest sourced from reference TRBV7-8 and TRBJ2-7, is GAGVSQSPRYKVAKRGQDVALRCDPISGHVSLFWYQQALGQGPEFLTYFQNEAQLDKSGLPSDRFFAERPEGSVSTLKIQRTQQEDSAVYLCASGSGNSYEQYFGPGTRLTVT.

Comment on this clonotype: One end of the junction fails to match germline, which may point to a read error. The chain carries TRBV19 and TRBJ2-2; D is uncertain. The germline CDR1 and CDR2 sequences are LNHDA and SQIVND (reference sequence). The CDR3 runs 17 residues. The CDR3 loop reads CASSVGLGYSKTGELFF. DNA of the CDR3: TGTGCCAGTAGTGTCGGTTTGGGCTATTCGAAAACCGGGGAGCTGTTTTTT.

This clonotype has just a few counts. The CDR3 nucleotides read TGTGCCAGCAGCTTAAAAGGGGGTGGCACTGAAGCTTTCTTT. It translates to CASSLKGGGTEAFF. This chain joins TRBV7-9 and TRBJ1-1, with D maybe TRBD1 (6 bases). This CDR3 spans 14 amino acids. The germline V and J ends were trimmed by 2 bases and 4 bases, with 11 bases remaining between them. CDR1 and CDR2 (germline): SEHNR, FQNEAQ (reference sequence).

The rearrangement uses TRBV2 and TRBJ1-1, with D possibly TRBD1 on 6 matching bases. CDR1 and CDR2 from the germline V gene are SNHLY and FYNNEI. CDR3 size: 14 residues. Trimming left V 6 bases short and J 5 bases short, with 16 bases between. CDR3 loop: CASSSGQGYTEAFF. The CDR3, as DNA: TGTGCCAGCAGCTCAGGGCAGGGGTATACTGAAGCTTTCTTT.

The chain joins TRBV5-1 to TRBJ2-3; 12 bases map to TRBD1. J lost 5 bases, V lost 4 bases, and 5 bases had no gene match. The CDR3 runs 15 residues. The germline V gene has CDR1 SGHRS and CDR2 YFSETQ. In DNA form, the CDR3 reads TGCGCCAGCAGCCTGGGACAGGGGGCTGTAGATACGCAGTATTTT. It specifies CASSLGQGAVDTQYF.

The V and J genes are TRBV20-1 and TRBJ2-6, with a tentative D call TRBD2 (6 bases). The CDR3 loop spans 15 amino acids. Germline V CDR1 and CDR2: DFQATT, SNEGSKA (reference sequence). The germline V and J ends were trimmed by 3 bases and 5 bases, with 14 bases remaining between them. DNA for the CDR3: TGCAGTGCTAGTAGGGATAGCGGTAGGGCCAACGTCCTGACTTTC. Protein: CSASRDSGRANVLTF.

This chain links TRBV5-1 with TRBJ2-6, with TRBD2 identical over 8 bases. The junction had 4 bases not matched to a gene; V was cut back by 4 bases and J by 1 base. Per germline, CDR1 SGHRS and CDR2 YFSETQ. This CDR3 contains 16 residues. The DNA of the CDR3 is TGCGCCAGCAGCGTAGCGGGGCCTTCTGGGGCCAACGTCCTGACTTTC. This gives the protein CASSVAGPSGANVLTF. The complete variable domain, with remaining parts taken from reference TRBV5-1 and TRBJ2-6, reads KAGVTQTPRYLIKTRGQQVTLSCSPISGHRSVSWYQQTPGQGLQFLFEYFSETQRNKGNFPGRFSGRQFSNSRSEMNVSTLELGDSALYLCASSVAGPSGANVLTFGAGSRLTVL.

The CDR3 nucleotides are TGTGCCAGCAGTCAGGGAGATGGACAGCCCCAGCATTTT. Its translation: CASSQGDGQPQHF. This chain uses TRBV12-3 or TRBV12-4 with TRBJ1-5; D perhaps matches TRBD1 (5 bases). The CDR3 is made up of 13 amino acids. V was cut by 5 bases and J by 7 bases, with 12 bases left in between.

The rearrangement links TRBV27 to TRBJ2-2, with D perhaps matching TRBD1 (7 bases). The CDR3 loop spans 17 amino acids. Germline CDR1 and CDR2: MNHEY and SMNVEV (reference sequence). Trimming pared 3 bases from V and 0 bases from J, leaving 14 bases between. In DNA, the CDR3 is TGTGCCAGCAGTTTTGACAGGGACTTATCGAACACCGGGGAGCTGTTTTTT. Its translation is CASSFDRDLSNTGELFF.

The chain links TRBV18 to TRBJ2-7; D tentatively fits TRBD1 or TRBD2 (5 bases each). Germline V gene data show CDR1 as KGHSH and CDR2 as LQKENI. This CDR3 region has 15 residues. Trimming left V 6 bases short and J 3 bases short, with 18 bases between. This CDR3 is CASSASGTGIYEQYF. CDR3 bases: TGTGCCAGCTCCGCTTCAGGGACGGGGATCTACGAGCAGTACTTC.

CDR3 loop: CAWKLAGNRGIQYF. The CDR3 nucleotides read TGTGCCTGGAAATTGGCAGGGAATCGAGGCATTCAGTACTTC. The V gene is TRBV30, the J gene TRBJ2-4, with D possibly matching TRBD1 (5 bases). Trimming took 4 bases from V and 9 from J, leaving 19 bases between them. The CDR3 totals 14 residues. Germline CDR1 and CDR2: GTSNPN and SVGIG (reference sequence).

The chain links TRBV5-6 to TRBJ2-3; 14 bases match TRBD2. Unmatched junction bases numbered 4, after V lost 1 base and J lost 6 bases. The CDR3 totals 16 residues. The germline V gene has CDR1 SGHDT and CDR2 YYEEEE. CDR3 nucleotide sequence: TGTGCCAGCAGCTTGAGGACTAGCGGGAGGTGGGATACGCAGTATTTT. Its translation is CASSLRTSGRWDTQYF. Full variable domain (remainder filled in from reference TRBV5-6 and TRBJ2-3): DAGVTQSPTHLIKTRGQQVTLRCSPKSGHDTVSWYQQALGQGPQFIFQYYEEEERQRGNFPDRFSGHQFPNYSSELNVNALLLGDSALYLCASSLRTSGRWDTQYFGPGTRLTVL.

This rearrangement joins TRBV29-1 to TRBJ1-1; TRBD1 might be the D (5 bases). Germline CDR1 SQVTM, CDR2 ANQGSEA. V shed 7 bases and J shed 5 bases, with 14 bases lying between them. The CDR3 loop spans 12 amino acids. Here the CDR3 DNA reads TGCAGCGCTCGGGACGTAAAGACTGAAGCTTTCTTT. It specifies CSARDVKTEAFF.